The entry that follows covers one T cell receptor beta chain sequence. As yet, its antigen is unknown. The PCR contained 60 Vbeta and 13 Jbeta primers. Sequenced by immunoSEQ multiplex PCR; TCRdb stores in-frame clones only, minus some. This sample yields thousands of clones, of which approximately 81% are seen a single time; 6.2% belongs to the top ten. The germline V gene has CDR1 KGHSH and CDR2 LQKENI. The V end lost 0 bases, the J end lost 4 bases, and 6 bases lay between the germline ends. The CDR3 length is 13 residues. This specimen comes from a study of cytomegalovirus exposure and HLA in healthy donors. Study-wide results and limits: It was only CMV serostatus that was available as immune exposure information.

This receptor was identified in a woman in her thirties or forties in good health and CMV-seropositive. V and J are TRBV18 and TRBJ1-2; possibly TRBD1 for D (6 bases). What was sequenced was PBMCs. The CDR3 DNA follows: TGTGCCAGCTCACCACCGGACAGCTATGGCTACACCTTC. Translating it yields CASSPPDSYGYTF.